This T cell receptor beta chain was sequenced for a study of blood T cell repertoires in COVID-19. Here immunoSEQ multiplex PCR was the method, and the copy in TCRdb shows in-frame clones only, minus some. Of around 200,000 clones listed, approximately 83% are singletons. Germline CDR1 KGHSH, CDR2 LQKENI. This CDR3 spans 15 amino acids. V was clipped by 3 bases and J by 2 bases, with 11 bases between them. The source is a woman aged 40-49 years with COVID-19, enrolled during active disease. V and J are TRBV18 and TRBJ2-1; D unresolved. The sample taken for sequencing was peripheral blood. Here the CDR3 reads CASSPPRSTYNEQFF. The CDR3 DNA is TGTGCCAGCTCACCTCCGCGATCCACCTACAATGAGCAGTTCTTC.